The rows below give T cell receptor beta chains drawn from one sample of a study of shared clonotypes between healthy human individuals. The table came from immunoSEQ multiplex PCR; TCRdb's copy has only in-frame clones and leaves some out. Of more than 1,200,000 clones in the sample, just under 99% were seen once. The source material was naive CD4+ T cells sorted from blood. The receptors come from a man aged 30-40 years in good health. Both conserved end residues are part of each CDR3. D genes are given only for firm matches. The listing skips clone size in some rows; elsewhere it reads once, few, many or a size class.

d_gene	abundance	v_gene	j_gene	CDR3aa	CDR3nt
NA	NA	TRBV28	TRBJ1-5	CASITAGFQPQHF	TGTGCCAGCATAACTGCGGGGTTCCAGCCCCAGCATTTT
NA	NA	TRBV10-1	TRBJ2-7	CASSAGEQYF	TGCGCCAGCAGTGCTGGCGAGCAGTACTTC
NA	NA	TRBV4-2	TRBJ2-1	CASSQERIHRERQFF	TGTGCCAGCAGCCAAGAGAGAATTCATCGGGAGAGGCAGTTCTTC
NA	NA	TRBV18	TRBJ1-2	CASSPEDTYGYTF	TGTGCCAGCTCACCCGAGGATACCTATGGCTACACCTTC
TRBD1	NA	TRBV7-9	TRBJ1-3	CASSHPGTGDLLTGNTIYF	TGTGCCAGCAGCCATCCCGGGACAGGGGACCTACTAACTGGAAACACCATATATTTT
NA	NA	TRBV20-1	TRBJ1-4	CSARTPEKLFF	TGCAGTGCTAGGACACCGGAAAAACTGTTTTTT
NA	few	TRBV7-3	TRBJ2-2	CASSFQENTGELFF	TGTGCCAGCAGCTTCCAGGAGAACACCGGGGAGCTGTTTTTT
TRBD2	NA	TRBV6-4	TRBJ2-1	CASSDSGTSGRNEQFF	TGTGCCAGCAGTGACTCAGGGACTAGCGGGAGAAATGAGCAGTTCTTC
NA	NA	TRBV7-3	TRBJ2-7	CASSLADYEQYF	TGTGCCAGCAGCTTAGCCGACTACGAGCAGTACTTC
NA	NA	TRBV25-1	TRBJ2-5	CASSLPQETQYF	TGTGCCAGCAGTCTCCCACAAGAGACCCAGTACTTC
NA	NA	TRBV9	TRBJ2-3	CASSVPPVHTQYF	TGTGCCAGCAGCGTCCCCCCCGTCCATACGCAGTATTTT
TRBD2	NA	TRBV11-2	TRBJ2-1	CASSPWTSLVNEQFF	TGTGCCAGCAGCCCCTGGACTAGTTTGGTCAATGAGCAGTTCTTC
NA	NA	TRBV7-6	TRBJ1-2	CASRGRLPNGYTF	TGTGCCAGCCGGGGTCGATTACCTAATGGCTACACCTTC
NA	few	TRBV6-5	TRBJ2-7	CASRQGGLYEQYF	TGTGCCAGCAGACAGGGGGGGCTTTACGAGCAGTACTTC
NA	NA	TRBV13	TRBJ2-5	CASSSAQQGKETQYF	TGTGCCAGCAGTTCTGCTCAACAGGGTAAAGAGACCCAGTACTTC
NA	NA	TRBV19	TRBJ1-5	CASSITQVFQQPQHF	TGTGCCAGTAGTATAACTCAGGTTTTCCAACAGCCCCAGCATTTT
NA	NA	TRBV6-1	TRBJ2-7	CASSEAQGGRFHEQYF	TGTGCCAGCAGTGAAGCGCAGGGGGGGCGCTTCCACGAGCAGTACTTC
TRBD1	NA	TRBV7-9	TRBJ1-4	CASTFTGGHEKLFF	TGTGCCAGCACCTTTACAGGGGGACATGAAAAACTGTTTTTT
NA	once	TRBV2	TRBJ2-1	CASSEQGASVDEQFF	TGTGCCAGCAGTGAACAGGGAGCCTCTGTCGATGAGCAGTTCTTC
NA	NA	TRBV11-3	TRBJ2-7	CASSLSGQTSTYEQYF	TGTGCCAGCAGCTTAAGTGGGCAGACATCGACCTACGAGCAGTACTTC
NA	NA	TRBV2	TRBJ1-5	CASSGSAENQPQHF	TGTGCCAGCAGTGGGAGTGCAGAAAATCAGCCCCAGCATTTT
TRBD1	NA	TRBV7-3	TRBJ2-7	CASSFTGGQYEQYF	TGTGCCAGCAGCTTTACAGGGGGCCAATACGAGCAGTACTTC
TRBD1	NA	TRBV4-1	TRBJ2-1	CASGTRFSPLGQGLVEQFF	TGCGCCAGCGGGACAAGATTTTCCCCTTTGGGACAGGGACTCGTTGAGCAGTTCTTC
NA	once	TRBV5-1	TRBJ1-4	CASSLAGTLNEKLFF	TGCGCCAGCAGCTTGGCCGGGACACTTAATGAAAAACTGTTTTTT
NA	NA	TRBV4-1	TRBJ2-1	CASSQSIVGVGGSSYNEQFF	TGCGCCAGCAGCCAATCAATTGTGGGTGTCGGGGGCAGCTCCTACAATGAGCAGTTCTTC
NA	NA	TRBV7-2	TRBJ2-4	CASSSSRDSVIQYF	TGTGCCAGCAGCTCCTCGCGGGATAGTGTGATTCAGTACTTC
TRBD1	once	TRBV19	TRBJ1-1	CASRSDRGTEAFF	TGTGCCAGTAGATCGGACAGGGGCACTGAAGCTTTCTTT
NA	NA	TRBV28	TRBJ1-1	CASTLKVNTEAFF	TGTGCCAGCACCCTCAAGGTGAACACTGAAGCTTTCTTT
NA	NA	TRBV11-2	TRBJ2-3	CASSLRLAPGGTDTQYF	TGTGCCAGCAGCTTACGACTAGCTCCAGGGGGCACAGATACGCAGTATTTT
NA	NA	TRBV29-1	TRBJ2-3	CSVENGDTQYF	TGCAGCGTTGAGAACGGAGATACGCAGTATTTT
NA	NA	TRBV3-1/TRBV3-2	TRBJ2-7	CVVLDEQYF	TGTGTCGTGTTAGACGAGCAGTACTTC
NA	NA	TRBV5-5	TRBJ2-7	CASSTIGTFTYEQYF	TGTGCCAGCAGCACTATCGGGACATTTACCTACGAGCAGTACTTC
NA	once	TRBV29-1	TRBJ2-7	CSVGRRGLVYEQYF	TGCAGCGTTGGTCGCAGGGGTTTGGTTTACGAGCAGTACTTC
TRBD2	NA	TRBV6-1	TRBJ2-1	CASSVSTSGRYNEQFF	TGTGCCAGCAGTGTGTCGACTAGCGGACGCTACAATGAGCAGTTCTTC
NA	NA	TRBV19	TRBJ2-2	CASSLDRVGELFF	TGTGCCAGTAGTTTGGACCGTGTCGGGGAGCTGTTTTTT
NA	NA	TRBV6-1	TRBJ1-1	CASMPFGNGGTEAFF	TGTGCCAGCATGCCTTTTGGAAATGGGGGCACTGAAGCTTTCTTT
NA	NA	TRBV29-1	TRBJ2-5	CSVAQLVFPTQYF	TGCAGCGTTGCCCAACTAGTTTTTCCGACCCAGTACTTC
NA	NA	TRBV6-5	TRBJ2-5	CASSYSIAQQETQYF	TGTGCCAGCAGTTACTCGATTGCGCAGCAAGAGACCCAGTACTTC
TRBD1	NA	TRBV28	TRBJ2-7	CASSPSGTGGIEQYF	TGTGCCAGCAGTCCTTCCGGGACAGGGGGCATAGAGCAGTACTTC